This passage covers 5 T cell receptor beta chains from one sample sequenced in a study of spatial heterogeneity in lung cancer. TCRdb processed the 5' RACE reads anew with MiXCR; each CDR3 protein has one entry. The table includes tens of thousands of distinct CDR3 sequences, approximately 12% detected once. The sample's time point: sample taken at primary tumor resection. In each case, whole RNA from tumor, nontumor lung or frozen PBMC was sequenced unsorted. Source: PBMCs, taken at surgery. These receptor sequences come from a male donor with early-stage non-small cell lung cancer.

This clonotype occurred many times. This CDR3 reads CASTQDRSYEQYF. In DNA form, the CDR3 reads TGTGCCAGCACCCAGGACAGGTCCTACGAGCAGTACTTC. The J gene is TRBJ2-7, the V gene TRBV27, with 7 bases fitting TRBD1. The ends lost 7 bases at V and 1 base at J; junction bases unmatched: 4. Germline lookup yields CDR1 MNHEY and CDR2 SMNVEV (reference sequence). The CDR3 has 13 amino acids.

This sequence joins TRBV7-9 and TRBJ2-5; D is unclear. The CDR3 totals 15 residues. CDR1 is SEHNR and CDR2 is FQNEAQ in the germline V gene (reference sequence). Trimming took 0 bases from V and 5 from J, leaving 13 bases between them. This chain's CDR3 is CASSLASDRAETQYF. For the CDR3, the DNA is TGTGCCAGCAGCTTAGCGTCAGACCGGGCGGAGACCCAGTACTTC. Full variable domain (rest looked up from reference TRBV7-9 and TRBJ2-5): DTGVSQNPRHKITKRGQNVTFRCDPISEHNRLYWYRQTLGQGPEFLTYFQNEAQLEKSRLLSDRFSAERPKGSFSTLEIQRTEQGDSAMYLCASSLASDRAETQYFGPGTRLLVL.

This clonotype was counted a few times. J is TRBJ2-3 and V is TRBV30; 12 bases line up with TRBD2. V was clipped by 2 bases and J by 0 bases; unmatched bases: 6. Germline lookup yields CDR1 GTSNPN and CDR2 SVGIG (reference sequence). The CDR3 is 17 residues long. In nucleotides, the CDR3 is TGTGCCTGGAGTTCCATCGGACTAGCGGGGAGCACAGATACGCAGTATTTT. Translating gives CAWSSIGLAGSTDTQYF.

This clonotype has at least ten counts. V is TRBV20-1 and J is TRBJ1-2; no clear D. The CDR3 contains 13 residues. CDR1 and CDR2 from the germline V gene are DFQATT and SNEGSKA (reference sequence). V shed 6 bases and J shed 2 bases, with 13 bases lying between them. The CDR3 loop reads CSARRPENYGYTF. As DNA, the CDR3 is TGCAGTGCCCGCAGGCCAGAAAACTATGGCTACACCTTC.

In its sample, this clonotype was seen many times. This chain connects TRBV2 to TRBJ2-7; possibly TRBD1 for D (6 bases). Trimming pared 6 bases from V and 2 bases from J, leaving 14 bases between. The CDR3 consists of 14 residues. Germline V gene sequence: CDR1 SNHLY, CDR2 FYNNEI. CDR3 residues: CASRLRDTPYEQYF. In DNA form, the CDR3 reads TGTGCCAGCAGGCTCCGGGACACCCCCTACGAGCAGTACTTC.